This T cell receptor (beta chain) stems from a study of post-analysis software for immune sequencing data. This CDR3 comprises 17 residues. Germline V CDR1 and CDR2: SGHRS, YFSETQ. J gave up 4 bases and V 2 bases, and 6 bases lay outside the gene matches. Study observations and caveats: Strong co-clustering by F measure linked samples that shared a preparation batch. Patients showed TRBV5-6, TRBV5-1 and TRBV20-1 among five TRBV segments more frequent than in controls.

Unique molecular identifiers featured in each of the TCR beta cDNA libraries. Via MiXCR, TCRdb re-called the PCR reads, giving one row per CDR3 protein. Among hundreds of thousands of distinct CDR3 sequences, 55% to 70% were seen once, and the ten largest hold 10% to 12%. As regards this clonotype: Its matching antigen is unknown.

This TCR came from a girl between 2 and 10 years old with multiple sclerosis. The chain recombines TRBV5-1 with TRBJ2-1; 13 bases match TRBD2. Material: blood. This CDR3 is CASSFAGLAGQYNEQFF. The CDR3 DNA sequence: TGCGCCAGCAGCTTTGCGGGACTAGCGGGGCAGTACAATGAGCAGTTCTTC. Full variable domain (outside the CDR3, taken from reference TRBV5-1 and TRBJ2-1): KAGVTQTPRYLIKTRGQQVTLSCSPISGHRSVSWYQQTPGQGLQFLFEYFSETQRNKGNFPGRFSGRQFSNSRSEMNVSTLELGDSALYLCASSFAGLAGQYNEQFFGPGTRLTVL.